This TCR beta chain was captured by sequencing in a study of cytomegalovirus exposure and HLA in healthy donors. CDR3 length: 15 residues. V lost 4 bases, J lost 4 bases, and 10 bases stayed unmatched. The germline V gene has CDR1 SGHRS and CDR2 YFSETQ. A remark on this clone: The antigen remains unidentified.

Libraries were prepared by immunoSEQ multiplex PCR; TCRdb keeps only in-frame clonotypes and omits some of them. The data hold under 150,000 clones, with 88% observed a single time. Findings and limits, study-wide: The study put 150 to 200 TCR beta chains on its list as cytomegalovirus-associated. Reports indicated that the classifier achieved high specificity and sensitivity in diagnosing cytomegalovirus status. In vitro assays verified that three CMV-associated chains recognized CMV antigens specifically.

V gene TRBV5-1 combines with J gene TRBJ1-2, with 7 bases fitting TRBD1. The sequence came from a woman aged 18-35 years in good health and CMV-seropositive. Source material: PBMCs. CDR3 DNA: TGCGCCAGCAGCCCAAGGACAGGAGAAACCTATGGCTACACCTTC. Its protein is CASSPRTGETYGYTF.